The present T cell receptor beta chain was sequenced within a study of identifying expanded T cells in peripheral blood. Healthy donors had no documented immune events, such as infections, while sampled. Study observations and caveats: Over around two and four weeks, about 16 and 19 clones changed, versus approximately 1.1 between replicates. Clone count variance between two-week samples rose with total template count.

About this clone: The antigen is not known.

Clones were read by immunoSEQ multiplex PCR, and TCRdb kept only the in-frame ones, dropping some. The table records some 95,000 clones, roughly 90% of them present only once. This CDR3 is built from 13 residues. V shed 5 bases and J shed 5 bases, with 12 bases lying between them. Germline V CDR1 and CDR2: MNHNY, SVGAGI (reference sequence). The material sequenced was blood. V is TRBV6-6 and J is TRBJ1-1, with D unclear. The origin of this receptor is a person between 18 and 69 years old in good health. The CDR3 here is CASSTTLFTEAFF. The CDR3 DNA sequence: TGTGCCAGCAGTACGACCTTGTTTACTGAAGCTTTCTTT.